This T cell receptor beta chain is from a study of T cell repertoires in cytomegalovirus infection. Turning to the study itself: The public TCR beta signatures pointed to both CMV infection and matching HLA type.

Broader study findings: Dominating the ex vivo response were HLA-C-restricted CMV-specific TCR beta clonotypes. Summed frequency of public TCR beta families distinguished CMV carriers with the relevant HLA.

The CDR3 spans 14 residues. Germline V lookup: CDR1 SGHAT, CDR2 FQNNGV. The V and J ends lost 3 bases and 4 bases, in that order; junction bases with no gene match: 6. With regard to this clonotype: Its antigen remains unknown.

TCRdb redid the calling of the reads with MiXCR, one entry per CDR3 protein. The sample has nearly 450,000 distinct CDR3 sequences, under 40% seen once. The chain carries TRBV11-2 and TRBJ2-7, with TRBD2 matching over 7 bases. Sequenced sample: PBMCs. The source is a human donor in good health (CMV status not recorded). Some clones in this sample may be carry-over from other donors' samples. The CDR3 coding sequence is TGTGCCAGCAGCTTTCGGGGGAGGGTGTACGAGCAGTACTTC. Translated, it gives CASSFRGRVYEQYF.